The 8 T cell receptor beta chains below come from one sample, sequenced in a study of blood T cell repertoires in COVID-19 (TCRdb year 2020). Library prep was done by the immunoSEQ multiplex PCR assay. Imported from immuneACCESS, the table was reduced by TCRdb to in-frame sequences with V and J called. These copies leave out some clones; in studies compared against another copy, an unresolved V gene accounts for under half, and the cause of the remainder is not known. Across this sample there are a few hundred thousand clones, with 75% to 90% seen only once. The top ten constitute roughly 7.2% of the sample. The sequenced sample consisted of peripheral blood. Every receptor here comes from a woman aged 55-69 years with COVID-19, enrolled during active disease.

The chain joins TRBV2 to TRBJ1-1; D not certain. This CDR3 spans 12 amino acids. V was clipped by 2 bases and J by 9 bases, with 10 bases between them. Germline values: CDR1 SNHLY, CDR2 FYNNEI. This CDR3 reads CASSELGRKAFF. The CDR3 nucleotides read TGTGCCAGCAGTGAATTGGGGAGGAAAGCTTTCTTT.

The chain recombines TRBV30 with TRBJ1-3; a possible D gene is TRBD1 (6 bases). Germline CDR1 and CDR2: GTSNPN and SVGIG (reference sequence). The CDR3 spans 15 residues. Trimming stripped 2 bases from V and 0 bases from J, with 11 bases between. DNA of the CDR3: TGTGCCTGGAGTCCCACGGACAGCTCTGGAAACACCATATATTTT. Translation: CAWSPTDSSGNTIYF.

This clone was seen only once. CDR3 region: CASSQGLASGDNEQFF. The CDR3 DNA sequence: TGTGCCAGCAGCCAAGGGTTAGCTAGCGGAGATAATGAGCAGTTCTTC. This chain uses TRBV16 with TRBJ2-1, with TRBD2 identical over 7 bases. V shed 2 bases, J shed 7 bases, and the junction held 11 bases outside the gene matches. Per germline, CDR1 KGHSY and CDR2 FQNENV. The CDR3 has 16 residues.

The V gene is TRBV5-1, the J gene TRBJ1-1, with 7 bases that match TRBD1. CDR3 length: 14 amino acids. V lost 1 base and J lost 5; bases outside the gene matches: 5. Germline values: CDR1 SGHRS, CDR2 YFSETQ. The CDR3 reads CASSLLGQATEAFF. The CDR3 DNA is TGCGCCAGCAGCTTGCTCGGACAGGCAACTGAAGCTTTCTTT.

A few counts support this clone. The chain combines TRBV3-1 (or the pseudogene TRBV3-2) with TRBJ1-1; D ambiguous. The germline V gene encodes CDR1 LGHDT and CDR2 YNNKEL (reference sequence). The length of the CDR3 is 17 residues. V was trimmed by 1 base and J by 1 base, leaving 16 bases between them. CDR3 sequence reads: CASSQVVSGKTNTEAFF. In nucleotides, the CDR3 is TGTGCCAGCAGCCAAGTGGTAAGTGGCAAAACGAACACTGAAGCTTTCTTT.

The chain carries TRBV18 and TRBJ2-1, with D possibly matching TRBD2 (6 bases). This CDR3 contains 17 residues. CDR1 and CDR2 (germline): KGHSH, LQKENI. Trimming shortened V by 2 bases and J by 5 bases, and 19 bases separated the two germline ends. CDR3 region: CASSPSPGTLKNNEQFF. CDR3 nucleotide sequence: TGTGCCAGCTCACCATCTCCGGGGACTCTTAAAAACAATGAGCAGTTCTTC. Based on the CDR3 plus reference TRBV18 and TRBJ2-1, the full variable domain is NAGVMQNPRHLVRRRGQEARLRCSPMKGHSHVYWYRQLPEEGLKFMVYLQKENIIDESGMPKERFSAEFPKEGPSILRIQQVVRGDSAAYFCASSPSPGTLKNNEQFFGPGTRLTVL.

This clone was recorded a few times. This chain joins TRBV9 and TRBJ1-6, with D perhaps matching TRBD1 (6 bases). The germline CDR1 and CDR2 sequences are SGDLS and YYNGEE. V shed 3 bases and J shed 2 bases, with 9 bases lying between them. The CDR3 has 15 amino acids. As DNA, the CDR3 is TGTGCCAGCAGCGCCAGGGGCACCTATAATTCACCCCTCCACTTT. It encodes CASSARGTYNSPLHF.

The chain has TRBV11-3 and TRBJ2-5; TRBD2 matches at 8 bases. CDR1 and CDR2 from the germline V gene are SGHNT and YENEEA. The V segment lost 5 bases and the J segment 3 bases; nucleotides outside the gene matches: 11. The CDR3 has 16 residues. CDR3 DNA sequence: TGTGCCAGCAGCCGGGGCGGGGGGCTCGGAGAAGAGACCCAGTACTTC. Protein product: CASSRGGGLGEETQYF.